The 20 T cell receptor beta chains below were found in one sample sequenced in a study of T cell responses to AZD1222 COVID-19 vaccine. Data came from immunoSEQ multiplex PCR; TCRdb stores just in-frame clones and leaves some out. This sample has about 75,000 clones, with over 75% found just once. Material: peripheral blood, obtained 28 days after the second AZD1222 dose. The receptors here all came from an adult who received the AZD1222 COVID-19 vaccine.

The chain uses TRBV7-9 and TRBJ1-1; D uncertain. Germline V CDR1 and CDR2: SEHNR, FQNEAQ (reference sequence). This CDR3 has 13 amino acids. Trimming removed 5 bases from V and 1 base from J, with 8 bases in between. The DNA of the CDR3 is TGTGCCAGCAGCCGACATCAGAACACTGAAGCTTTCTTT. Its protein product is CASSRHQNTEAFF.

The chain employs TRBV7-9 and TRBJ2-5, with D perhaps TRBD1 or TRBD2 (5 bases each). Germline values: CDR1 SEHNR, CDR2 FQNEAQ (reference sequence). The V gene lost 3 bases and the J gene lost 2 bases, with 16 bases spanning the gap. This CDR3 spans 16 amino acids. The CDR3 sequence is CASSFGASGEQETQYF. The CDR3 region has the DNA TGTGCCAGCAGCTTCGGGGCGAGTGGAGAGCAAGAGACCCAGTACTTC.

CDR3 nucleotides: TGTGCCAGCTCGGGACAAACCGAGAACACTGAAGCTTTCTTT. Its translation is CASSGQTENTEAFF. The V gene is TRBV7-9, the J gene TRBJ1-1; possible D gene TRBD1, 6 bases. The germline gives CDR1 SEHNR, CDR2 FQNEAQ (reference sequence). Trimming removed 8 bases from V and 1 base from J, with 14 bases in between. The CDR3 length is 14 residues.

This clone was seen a few times. The V call is TRBV7-2, the J call TRBJ2-1; 8 bases map to TRBD2. CDR1 and CDR2 from the germline V gene are SGHTA and FQGNSA. CDR3 length equals 16 residues. V was pared by 5 bases and J by 6 bases, with 12 bases of the junction left unmatched. DNA of the CDR3: TGTGCCAGCAGCCGTGGGTCCACTAGCGGTATCAATGAGCAGTTCTTC. It encodes CASSRGSTSGINEQFF.

The chain links TRBV2 to TRBJ1-1, with 7 bases fitting TRBD1. The CDR3 is 17 residues long. Germline trimming cut 7 bases from V and 3 bases from J; bases unmatched to any gene: 17. CDR1 is SNHLY and CDR2 is FYNNEI in the germline V gene. DNA for the CDR3: TGTGCCAGCAAGGTTTTCGAGGGGGCATCTGGTGACACTGAAGCTTTCTTT. It specifies CASKVFEGASGDTEAFF.

The V gene is TRBV27, the J gene TRBJ2-3, with a possible D match to TRBD2 (6 bases). Between the trimmed V and J ends, which lost 5 bases and 5 bases, there was a span of 11 bases. Germline values: CDR1 MNHEY, CDR2 SMNVEV (reference sequence). The CDR3 contains 13 residues. This chain's CDR3 is CASSRLAEDTQYF. The CDR3, as DNA: TGTGCCAGCAGTCGGTTAGCGGAAGATACGCAGTATTTT.

The chain carries TRBV10-1 and TRBJ2-3; 7 bases are a match to TRBD1. CDR3 length: 15 amino acids. With 5 bases clipped from V and 4 bases from J, the junction kept 9 bases outside the gene matches. The germline CDR1 and CDR2 sequences are WNHNN and SYGVQD (reference sequence). CDR3 residues: CASSITTGSPDTQYF. As DNA, the CDR3 is TGCGCCAGCAGTATTACGACAGGGAGCCCAGATACGCAGTATTTT.

This rearrangement joins TRBV15 to TRBJ1-5; D gene ambiguous. This CDR3 region has 13 residues. Germline CDR1 is LNHNV and CDR2 is YYDKDF (reference sequence). Between the trimmed V and J ends, which lost 0 bases and 7 bases, there was a span of 7 bases. The chain's CDR3 is CATSRDREQPQHF. CDR3 DNA: TGTGCCACCAGCAGAGACCGGGAACAGCCCCAGCATTTT.

The chain links TRBV3-1 (or the pseudogene TRBV3-2) to TRBJ2-1; possibly TRBD1 or TRBD2 for D (5 bases each). CDR1 is LGHDT, CDR2 YNNKEL, per germline (reference sequence). V lost 4 bases and J 2 bases, leaving 36 bases between the germline ends. The CDR3 loop spans 23 amino acids. The CDR3 DNA sequence: TGTGCCAGCAGCCGCTTTCCCGGGACCCCGGGACCGGCCACGAGTCAAACCTACAATGAGCAGTTCTTC. Translated, it gives CASSRFPGTPGPATSQTYNEQFF.

This clone turned up a few times. This chain links TRBV2 with TRBJ1-2, with D unclear. The germline V gene encodes CDR1 SNHLY and CDR2 FYNNEI. V lost 8 bases, J lost 8 bases, and 12 bases lay in between. The CDR3 has 11 amino acids. The CDR3 DNA is TGTGCCAGCCGTCTAGGGCTCGGCTACACCTTC. Translating it yields CASRLGLGYTF.

The chain carries TRBV7-8 and TRBJ2-2; D might be TRBD1 (5 bases). The CDR3 has 15 amino acids. Germline-derived CDR1 and CDR2 are SGHVS and FQNEAQ. V shed 2 bases and J shed 0 bases, with 7 bases lying between them. The CDR3 nucleotides read TGTGCCAGCAGCTTAAGGGGTTCGAACACCGGGGAGCTGTTTTTT. It translates to CASSLRGSNTGELFF.

The rearrangement uses TRBV24-1 and TRBJ1-2, with D perhaps TRBD1 (6 bases). The CDR3 is 13 residues long. The ends were cut back, 4 bases at V and 7 bases at J, with 12 bases in the middle. Germline V gene lookup returns CDR1 KGHDR and CDR2 SFDVKD. CDR3 sequence (DNA): TGTGCCACCAGTGAAACAGGGTTGGGTGGCTACACCTTC. It specifies CATSETGLGGYTF.

The DNA for the CDR3 is TGTGCCAGCGGTAGTCAAGTGAACACTGAAGCTTTCTTT. As protein: CASGSQVNTEAFF. The chain joins TRBV16 to TRBJ1-1; no reliable D call. Germline V CDR1 and CDR2: KGHSY, FQNENV. V lost 8 bases and J 0 bases, leaving 10 bases between the germline ends. The CDR3 is 13 amino acids.

The rearrangement uses TRBV30 and TRBJ2-2, with no clear D. Per germline, CDR1 GTSNPN and CDR2 SVGIG (reference sequence). Trimming took 3 bases from V and 6 from J, leaving 11 bases between them. CDR3 size: 13 residues. The DNA for the CDR3 is TGTGCCTGGAGGACCAATGGGGCCGGGGAGCTGTTTTTT. Amino acids: CAWRTNGAGELFF.

The CDR3 reads CAWKWDRGSYNEQFF. The CDR3 region has the DNA TGTGCCTGGAAGTGGGACAGGGGGTCCTACAATGAGCAGTTCTTC. The genes are TRBV30 and TRBJ2-1; TRBD1 aligns across 11 bases. Looked up from germline, CDR1 is GTSNPN and CDR2 is SVGIG (reference sequence). V was pared by 4 bases and J by 1 base, with 3 bases of the junction left unmatched. There are 15 residues in the CDR3. The whole variable domain, remainder taken from reference TRBV30 and TRBJ2-1, is SQTIHQWPATLVQPVGSPLSLECTVEGTSNPNLYWYRQAAGRGLQLLFYSVGIGQISSEVPQNLSASRPQDRQFILSSKKLLLSDSGFYLCAWKWDRGSYNEQFFGPGTRLTVL.

This chain connects TRBV10-3 to TRBJ2-1, with TRBD2 matching 7 bases. The CDR3 consists of 16 residues. With 0 bases clipped from V and 6 bases from J, the junction kept 8 bases outside the gene matches. Germline V gives CDR1 ENHRY, CDR2 SYGVKD. CDR3 in amino acids: CAISESTGGGVNEQFF. CDR3 nucleotides: TGTGCCATCAGTGAGTCGACGGGCGGGGGTGTCAATGAGCAGTTCTTC.

The chain recombines TRBV29-1 with TRBJ1-5, with D possibly matching TRBD1 (6 bases). Trimming left V 5 bases short and J 7 bases short, with 15 bases between. Germline V gene data show CDR1 as SQVTM and CDR2 as ANQGSEA. There are 13 residues in the CDR3. The CDR3 DNA is TGCAGCGTTTTACAGGGTAAGGGCCAGCCCCAGCATTTT. Its translation is CSVLQGKGQPQHF.

This chain connects TRBV2 to TRBJ1-1; D gene ambiguous. CDR3 length: 10 amino acids. Germline CDR1 is SNHLY and CDR2 is FYNNEI. V gave up 7 bases and J gave up 6 bases, with 6 bases separating them. CDR3 coding DNA: TGTGCCAGCACGGGATCTGAAGCTTTCTTT. It specifies CASTGSEAFF. The whole variable domain, remainder taken from reference TRBV2 and TRBJ1-1, is EPEVTQTPSHQVTQMGQEVILRCVPISNHLYFYWYRQILGQKVEFLVSFYNNEISEKSEIFDDQFSVERPDGSNFTLKIRSTKLEDSAMYFCASTGSEAFFGQGTRLTVV.

The chain combines TRBV6-5 with TRBJ2-7, with D perhaps being TRBD1 or TRBD2 (7 bases each). CDR3 length: 15 amino acids. Trimming pared 5 bases from V and 0 bases from J, leaving 14 bases between. CDR1 and CDR2 (germline): MNHEY, SVGAGI. The CDR3 nucleotides read TGTGCCAGCAGTCCAGACAGGGAGGGCTCCTACGAGCAGTACTTC. It yields the protein CASSPDREGSYEQYF.

The rearrangement joins TRBV7-9 to TRBJ1-1; 7 bases fit TRBD1. With V trimmed by 6 bases and J by 3 bases, 10 bases remained unmatched. Per the germline V gene, CDR1 is SEHNR and CDR2 is FQNEAQ (reference sequence). CDR3 length: 15 residues. The CDR3 loop reads CASRTSGTAHTEAFF. CDR3 DNA: TGTGCCAGCAGAACTTCCGGGACAGCCCACACTGAAGCTTTCTTT.